This T cell receptor (beta chain) was documented in a study of shared clonotypes between healthy human individuals. Caucasian adults living in Nashville, Tennessee, provided all samples. V gave up 3 bases and J gave up 2 bases, with 14 bases separating them. The length of the CDR3 is 15 residues. In germline, CDR1 is SGHDT, CDR2 YYEEEE. In this sample, this clone turned up once. Profiling relied on immunoSEQ multiplex PCR, and the TCRdb table lists in-frame clones only, not all of them. This table has approximately 500,000 clones, more than 65% appearing once. The source is a woman between 40 and 50 years old in good health. Some clones in this sample may be carry-over from other donors' samples. The specimen sequenced was PBMCs. The J gene is TRBJ1-1, the V gene TRBV5-6; no definite D call. Written as DNA, the CDR3 is TGTGCCAGCAGCTGGGCATTACCGGGCAACACTGAAGCTTTCTTT. It is translated as CASSWALPGNTEAFF.